Below are 3 T cell receptor beta chains sequenced from a single sample in a study of cytomegalovirus exposure and HLA in healthy donors. Produced via immunoSEQ multiplex PCR; TCRdb's table is partial and in-frame only. The sample includes about 280,000 clones, over 75% of them seen just once. Sequences were obtained from PBMCs. The receptors here all came from a woman between 18 and 29 years old in good health and CMV-seronegative.

The chain joins TRBV6-4 to TRBJ1-2; 9 bases match TRBD1. CDR3 size: 14 residues. Germline trimming cut 4 bases from V and 8 bases from J; bases unmatched to any gene: 8. Germline lookup yields CDR1 MRHNA and CDR2 SNTAGT. CDR3 amino acids: CASSALQGAGGYTF. In DNA form, the CDR3 reads TGTGCCAGCAGTGCCCTACAGGGGGCAGGAGGCTACACCTTC.

The chain links TRBV5-1 to TRBJ2-5; tentative D call: TRBD2 (5 bases). This CDR3 has 13 residues. V lost 2 bases and J 5 bases, leaving 10 bases between the germline ends. The germline CDR1 and CDR2 sequences are SGHRS and YFSETQ. CDR3 sequence: CASSFLEVETQYF. The CDR3 region has the DNA TGCGCCAGCAGCTTTCTGGAGGTGGAGACCCAGTACTTC.

V is TRBV12-2 and J is TRBJ2-3; the D call TRBD2 from the table was never checked on the DNA. TRBV12-2 is a pseudogene locus. This CDR3 has 17 amino acids. CDR3 amino acids: CASRLFRRNRSEDTQYF. CDR3 DNA sequence: TGTGCAAGTCGCTTATTCCGGAGGAACCGGTCAGAAGATACGCAGTATTTT.